These 30 T cell receptor beta chains share one sample of origin, sequenced in a study of lymphopenia after photon versus proton radiotherapy. TCRdb keeps only in-frame clones here, not all; method: immunoSEQ multiplex PCR. This repertoire shows tens of thousands of clones, 85% to 90% found once; its top ten account for more than 10%. This specimen consisted of peripheral blood, obtained from a patient treated with proton-based radiotherapy. The origin of the receptors is a man at least 80 years old with esophageal cancer.

The chain couples TRBV7-9 to TRBJ2-5, with D maybe TRBD2 (5 bases). Trimming pared 5 bases from V and 11 bases from J, leaving 18 bases between. The CDR3 loop spans 13 amino acids. The germline CDR1 and CDR2 sequences are SEHNR and FQNEAQ (reference sequence). CDR3 sequence reads: CASSPPTGFEQYF. CDR3 nucleotides: TGTGCCAGCAGCCCGCCCACGGGGTTTGAGCAGTACTTC.

A few counts support this clone. The chain carries TRBV5-5 and TRBJ1-3, with TRBD1 identical over 8 bases. CDR3 size: 17 residues. CDR1 is SGHKS, CDR2 YYEKEE, per germline (reference sequence). V gave up 4 bases and J gave up 1 base; unmatched junction bases: 10. In nucleotides, the CDR3 is TGTGCCAGCAGCCGGGGGCAGGGGGCGCATTCTGGAAACACCATATATTTT. Residues: CASSRGQGAHSGNTIYF.

The chain is built from TRBV7-2 and TRBJ2-2; unclear D gene. The CDR3 extends over 16 amino acids. V was trimmed by 2 bases and J by 3 bases, leaving 13 bases between them. Germline CDR1 is SGHTA and CDR2 is FQGNSA. The CDR3 coding sequence is TGTGCCAGCAGCTTATTTTCCAGAAGGGACACCGGGGAGCTGTTTTTT. Its protein product is CASSLFSRRDTGELFF.

This clone was found a few times. Here the CDR3 reads CASSPTGGRSQPQHF. The CDR3, as DNA: TGTGCCAGCAGCCCAACAGGGGGCCGTTCGCAGCCCCAGCATTTT. V usage is TRBV7-9 and J usage is TRBJ1-5; TRBD1 matches 9 bases. CDR1 and CDR2 from the germline V gene are SEHNR and FQNEAQ (reference sequence). With V trimmed by 5 bases and J by 7 bases, 9 bases remained unmatched. This CDR3 comprises 15 residues.

The CDR3 DNA is TGTGCCAGCAGCTTCACCTATGAATTATCTTTGTCGGAGACCCAGTACTTC. Residues: CASSFTYELSLSETQYF. The chain employs TRBV7-6 and TRBJ2-5; D not resolved. V lost 3 bases to trimming and J lost 5 bases, with 22 bases between them. This CDR3 has 17 residues. Germline CDR1 is SGHVS and CDR2 is FNYEAQ.

The CDR3 DNA reads as TGCAGCGTTGATAAAGGGGACGAGCAGTACTTC. As protein: CSVDKGDEQYF. This sequence joins TRBV29-1 and TRBJ2-7; D is perhaps TRBD1 (5 bases). The length of the CDR3 is 11 residues. Germline lookup yields CDR1 SQVTM and CDR2 ANQGSEA. V was clipped by 3 bases and J by 5 bases, with 8 bases between them.

As regards this clone: The sample carries other DNA sequences with the same CDR3. CDR3 DNA sequence: TGTGCCAGCAGTGATTGGTCGGAGAACACTGAAGCTTTCTTT. This gives the protein CASSDWSENTEAFF. The V and J genes are TRBV2 and TRBJ1-1, with unresolved D. Between the trimmed V and J ends, which lost 3 bases and 1 base, there was a span of 9 bases. The CDR3 is made up of 14 amino acids. Germline CDR1 is SNHLY and CDR2 is FYNNEI.

This clone was seen a single time. The V gene is TRBV4-1, the J gene TRBJ1-5, with D maybe TRBD1 (6 bases). Per germline, CDR1 MGHRA and CDR2 YSYEKL. The CDR3 length is 15 residues. Between the trimmed V and J ends, which lost 3 bases and 5 bases, there was a span of 14 bases. The CDR3 DNA reads TGCGCCAGCAGCCAGTCGGGGGGCCAGGATCAGCCCCAGCATTTT. Amino acids: CASSQSGGQDQPQHF.

The V call is TRBV7-6, the J call TRBJ1-2, with TRBD1 as a possible D gene (6 bases). Trimming took off 5 bases at V and 4 bases at J, with 11 bases between the two ends. Germline assignment: CDR1 SGHVS and CDR2 FNYEAQ. The CDR3 consists of 13 residues. The CDR3 loop reads CASSTGSAYGYTF. The CDR3 DNA is TGTGCCAGCAGCACAGGGTCTGCCTATGGCTACACCTTC.

This chain uses TRBV7-9 with TRBJ2-1; 10 positions agree with TRBD2. Trimming took 2 bases from V and 2 from J; bases not matched to a gene: 3. The CDR3 loop spans 16 amino acids. The germline gives CDR1 SEHNR, CDR2 FQNEAQ (reference sequence). CDR3 sequence: CASSLPLAGAYNEQFF. The CDR3 DNA is TGTGCCAGCAGCTTACCTCTAGCGGGGGCCTACAATGAGCAGTTCTTC.

This clone was seen a few times. The chain couples TRBV27 to TRBJ2-2; unclear D gene. V shed 6 bases and J shed 8 bases, with 10 bases lying between them. This CDR3 comprises 12 residues. The germline V gene encodes CDR1 MNHEY and CDR2 SMNVEV (reference sequence). CDR3 sequence: CASRPVPGELFF. In nucleotides, the CDR3 is TGTGCCAGCAGGCCCGTTCCTGGGGAGCTGTTTTTT.

The chain is built from TRBV7-2 and TRBJ2-7; 12 bases are a match to TRBD2. V gave up 5 bases and J gave up 5 bases; unmatched junction bases: 7. Germline V gene lookup returns CDR1 SGHTA and CDR2 FQGNSA. The CDR3 totals 15 residues. The CDR3 coding sequence is TGTGCCAGCAGCACCGGACTAGCGGGACCCAACGAGCAGTACTTC. This encodes CASSTGLAGPNEQYF. The full variable domain, completed using reference TRBV7-2 and TRBJ2-7, is GAGVSQSPSNKVTEKGKDVELRCDPISGHTALYWYRQSLGQGLEFLIYFQGNSAPDKSGLPSDRFSAERTGGSVSTLTIQRTQQEDSAVYLCASSTGLAGPNEQYFGPGTRLTVT.

Only one count was recorded for this clone. The chain is built from TRBV5-6 and TRBJ1-6; TRBD1 aligns across 11 bases. Germline values: CDR1 SGHDT, CDR2 YYEEEE. CDR3 size: 13 residues. Trimming at V came to 6 bases and at J to 9 bases, leaving 2 bases not matched to a gene. The CDR3 loop is CASKGQGVSPLHF. The CDR3 DNA follows: TGTGCCAGCAAGGGACAGGGGGTTTCACCCCTCCACTTT.

This clone turned up a few times. The J gene is TRBJ1-1, the V gene TRBV11-2, with D tentatively TRBD1 (6 bases). This CDR3 spans 13 amino acids. The germline gives CDR1 SGHAT, CDR2 FQNNGV. Trimming pared 5 bases from V and 10 bases from J, leaving 17 bases between. This chain's CDR3 is CASSPLQGLAAFF. The CDR3, as DNA: TGTGCCAGCAGCCCCCTACAGGGATTGGCAGCTTTCTTT.

CDR3 DNA: TGTGCCAGCAGATTTAGCGGGGGGAGGGTCGAGCAGTACTTC. Residues: CASRFSGGRVEQYF. The V gene is TRBV7-2, the J gene TRBJ2-7; 10 bases are a match to TRBD2. The CDR3 is made up of 14 amino acids. From germline, CDR1 is SGHTA and CDR2 FQGNSA. Unmatched junction bases numbered 8, after V lost 6 bases and J lost 6 bases.

The chain's CDR3 is CASGLELGVTEAFF. CDR3 nucleotides: TGTGCTAGTGGTTTGGAACTGGGGGTAACTGAAGCTTTCTTT. The rearrangement uses TRBV12-5 and TRBJ1-1, with D possibly matching TRBD1 (5 bases). The CDR3 spans 14 residues. Between the trimmed V and J ends, which lost 1 base and 5 bases, there was a span of 11 bases. The germline gives CDR1 LGHNT, CDR2 FRNRAP.

This clone is a singleton in its sample. The chain links TRBV10-3 to TRBJ1-1, with 9 bases lining up with TRBD1. The CDR3 has 13 amino acids. The germline V gene encodes CDR1 ENHRY and CDR2 SYGVKD. With V trimmed by 6 bases and J by 4 bases, 3 bases remained unmatched. The CDR3 spells CAIRTGGGTEAFF. The CDR3 bases are TGTGCCATCAGGACAGGGGGGGGCACTGAAGCTTTCTTT.

V usage is TRBV9 and J usage is TRBJ2-7, with TRBD1 identical over 10 bases. The ends lost 3 bases at V and 1 base at J; junction bases unmatched: 13. The CDR3 consists of 18 residues. The germline V gene encodes CDR1 SGDLS and CDR2 YYNGEE. The CDR3: CASSAGTGALRGSYEQYF. CDR3 in DNA: TGTGCCAGCAGCGCCGGGACAGGGGCCTTACGGGGATCCTACGAGCAGTACTTC.

The J gene is TRBJ2-1, the V gene TRBV5-1; 8 bases are a match to TRBD1. This CDR3 is 17 amino acids long. Germline V gene lookup returns CDR1 SGHRS and CDR2 YFSETQ. Trimming removed 0 bases from V and 0 bases from J; junction bases left unmatched: 5. The CDR3 reads CASSLGGGQASYNEQFF. CDR3 nucleotides: TGCGCCAGCAGCTTGGGTGGGGGACAGGCCTCCTACAATGAGCAGTTCTTC.

This clone turned up a few times. CDR3 coding DNA: TGTGCTAGTGGTTCCGGACAGGGGGCCTACAATGAGCAGTTCTTC. This translates into CASGSGQGAYNEQFF. This chain joins TRBV12-5 and TRBJ2-1; 10 bases are a match to TRBD1. The germline gives CDR1 LGHNT, CDR2 FRNRAP. CDR3 size: 15 residues. The junction had 2 bases not matched to a gene; V was cut back by 4 bases and J by 2 bases.

The chain couples TRBV2 to TRBJ1-5; D is perhaps TRBD1 (5 bases). V lost 8 bases and J 5 bases, leaving 10 bases between the germline ends. The germline gives CDR1 SNHLY, CDR2 FYNNEI. The CDR3 runs 12 residues. The CDR3 bases are TGTGCCAGCGGGAGGGGAGATCAGCCCCAGCATTTT. Translation gives CASGRGDQPQHF.

The chain joins TRBV6-6 to TRBJ1-5; TRBD1 might be the D (6 bases). The CDR3 consists of 15 residues. With 2 bases removed from V and 7 bases from J, the gap between germline ends came to 15 bases. Germline assignment: CDR1 MNHNY and CDR2 SVGAGI (reference sequence). The CDR3, as DNA: TGTGCCAGCAGTTACAGGCCAGCCGGGGGCCAGCCCCAGCATTTT. Its protein product is CASSYRPAGGQPQHF.

The J gene is TRBJ2-1, the V gene TRBV11-3, with TRBD1 matching over 9 bases. In germline, CDR1 is SGHNT, CDR2 YENEEA. J was trimmed by 6 bases and V by 5 bases; bases with no gene match: 8. The length of the CDR3 is 15 residues. The CDR3 bases are TGTGCCAGCAGCCCCTCACGGACAGGGGTCAATGAGCAGTTCTTC. Its protein is CASSPSRTGVNEQFF.

This clone was seen only once. The chain carries TRBV7-2 and TRBJ2-7, with D maybe TRBD1 (6 bases). Between the trimmed V and J ends, which lost 1 base and 1 base, there was a span of 23 bases. Per germline, CDR1 SGHTA and CDR2 FQGNSA. The CDR3 is made up of 19 amino acids. Here the CDR3 reads CASSLVRWGHSLGSYEQYF. The CDR3 DNA follows: TGTGCCAGCAGCTTAGTTAGGTGGGGACACTCCCTTGGATCCTACGAGCAGTACTTC.

Only a few counts were recorded for this clone. The chain links TRBV15 to TRBJ1-1, with TRBD1 matching 9 bases. CDR1 is LNHNV, CDR2 YYDKDF, per germline (reference sequence). The CDR3 runs to 15 residues. The V and J ends lost 5 bases and 1 base, in that order; junction bases with no gene match: 5. As DNA, the CDR3 is TGTGCCACCAGCGGGACAGGGACGCCGAACACTGAAGCTTTCTTT. This gives the protein CATSGTGTPNTEAFF.

The chain combines TRBV18 with TRBJ2-1; unclear D gene. V was trimmed by 0 bases and J by 9 bases, leaving 9 bases between them. Germline V CDR1 and CDR2: KGHSH, LQKENI. This CDR3 is built from 13 residues. This chain's CDR3 is CASSPPVRGEQFF. The CDR3 DNA follows: TGTGCCAGCTCACCACCGGTTCGCGGTGAGCAGTTCTTC.

There are a few counts of this clone. The chain recombines TRBV5-8 with TRBJ2-7; 10 nucleotides line up with TRBD1. The germline V gene encodes CDR1 SGHTS and CDR2 YDEGEE. The CDR3 is 15 amino acids. After removal of 4 bases from V and 2 bases from J, the junction contained 6 bases not matched to a gene. CDR3 bases: TGTGCCAGCAGCATCACCGGGACAGGGGCCTACGAGCAGTACTTC. This gives the protein CASSITGTGAYEQYF.

The chain carries TRBV2 and TRBJ1-1; maybe TRBD1 (6 bases). V was clipped by 8 bases and J by 5 bases, with 12 bases between them. The CDR3 has 12 amino acids. Germline V CDR1 and CDR2: SNHLY, FYNNEI. The CDR3 nucleotides are TGTGCCAGCGGGGGGCTGTTGACTGAAGCTTTCTTT. Residues: CASGGLLTEAFF.

The V and J genes are TRBV19 and TRBJ1-3; D gene unclear. CDR1 and CDR2 (germline): LNHDA, SQIVND (reference sequence). Trimming stripped 2 bases from V and 0 bases from J, with 5 bases between. The CDR3 is 14 amino acids. This CDR3 reads CASSIKSSGNTIYF. The CDR3 coding sequence is TGTGCCAGTAGTATAAAGAGCTCTGGAAACACCATATATTTT.

The CDR3 loop is CASSFGRAHEQYF. As DNA, the CDR3 is TGTGCCAGCAGTTTTGGACGGGCCCACGAGCAGTACTTC. The chain employs TRBV27 and TRBJ2-7; D ambiguous. The germline V gene encodes CDR1 MNHEY and CDR2 SMNVEV (reference sequence). The CDR3 is 13 residues long. Trimming shortened V by 3 bases and J by 5 bases, and 11 bases separated the two germline ends.